These 8 T cell receptor beta chains originate from one sample sequenced in a study of cytomegalovirus exposure and HLA in healthy donors. The study ran its PCR with 60 Vbeta and 13 Jbeta primers. Data came from immunoSEQ multiplex PCR; TCRdb stores just in-frame clones and leaves some out. In the table there are nearly 110,000 clones, 77% of which are singletons. Sequenced material: PBMCs. These TCRs come from a male donor in good health and CMV-seronegative.

The chain has TRBV5-1 and TRBJ2-3; D unclear. Germline V gene sequence: CDR1 SGHRS, CDR2 YFSETQ. Deletions cut 7 bases from V and 5 bases from J, with 11 bases between. The CDR3 runs 12 residues. The CDR3 coding sequence is TGCGCCAGCTTTGGAAGAGGAGATACGCAGTATTTT. Its translation is CASFGRGDTQYF.

This rearrangement joins TRBV7-6 to TRBJ2-1; 7 bases match TRBD1. V was pared by 7 bases and J by 4 bases, with 7 bases of the junction left unmatched. CDR1 SGHVS and CDR2 FNYEAQ come from the germline V gene. The CDR3 loop spans 14 amino acids. DNA of the CDR3: TGTGCCAGCAACTCGGGACAGTCTTACAATGAGCAGTTCTTC. The encoded protein is CASNSGQSYNEQFF.

This clone was picked up one time. The sample contains more than one DNA sequence encoding this CDR3. The V call is TRBV18, the J call TRBJ1-1; a possible D gene is TRBD1 (6 bases). The CDR3 has 15 residues. Germline assignment: CDR1 KGHSH and CDR2 LQKENI. The V gene lost 2 bases and the J gene lost 0 bases, with 10 bases spanning the gap. The CDR3 coding sequence is TGTGCCAGCTCACCAATCGGACAGATGAACACTGAAGCTTTCTTT. Translated: CASSPIGQMNTEAFF.

The CDR3 DNA sequence: TGTGCCAGCAGCGGAATCCCCTTAGCCGAGCAGTACTTC. It codes for CASSGIPLAEQYF. The gene calls are TRBV7-9 and TRBJ2-7; D gene unclear. V lost 5 bases and J 6 bases, leaving 14 bases between the germline ends. Per germline, CDR1 SEHNR and CDR2 FQNEAQ (reference sequence). The CDR3 has 13 amino acids.

The rearrangement links TRBV29-1 to TRBJ1-1; D call uncertain. The length of the CDR3 is 13 residues. Germline CDR1 SQVTM, CDR2 ANQGSEA. Trimming shortened V by 3 bases and J by 6 bases, and 14 bases separated the two germline ends. The DNA for the CDR3 is TGCAGCGTTGAGGGCAGGTTTCAACCTGAAGCTTTCTTT. It yields the protein CSVEGRFQPEAFF.

Remarks on this clone: Other DNA sequences in this sample translate to the same CDR3. This chain links TRBV29-1 with TRBJ2-7, with 7 bases lining up with TRBD2. Germline CDR1 and CDR2: SQVTM and ANQGSEA. After removal of 6 bases from V and 3 bases from J, the junction contained 11 bases not matched to a gene. CDR3 length: 14 amino acids. The CDR3 nucleotides read TGCAGCGTGGAATCGGGGGGTAGGGACTACGAGCAGTACTTC. Encoded protein: CSVESGGRDYEQYF.

This chain uses TRBV6-1 with TRBJ1-1; D is unclear. Trimming removed 6 bases at V and 4 bases at J, with 18 bases between. The germline V gene has CDR1 MNHNS and CDR2 SASEGT. The CDR3 is 15 amino acids. CDR3: CASRGGLGRGTEAFF. CDR3 nucleotide sequence: TGTGCCAGCAGGGGAGGGTTGGGCCGGGGCACTGAAGCTTTCTTT.

The chain uses TRBV27 and TRBJ2-5; 13 bases map to TRBD2. Unmatched junction bases numbered 11, after V lost 4 bases and J lost 6 bases. Germline CDR1 MNHEY, CDR2 SMNVEV (reference sequence). This CDR3 region has 17 residues. The CDR3 region is CASSYGGLAGARKTQYF. In nucleotides, the CDR3 is TGTGCCAGCAGTTACGGAGGACTAGCGGGAGCGAGAAAGACCCAGTACTTC.